Below, 24 T cell receptor beta chains from the same sample are listed, as sequenced in a study of T cell responses to AZD1222 COVID-19 vaccine. Sequencing used immunoSEQ multiplex PCR; TCRdb keeps in-frame clones, though not all of them. This sample carries about 210,000 clones, roughly 94% of them seen once, and the ten largest clones take around 1.7%. The sample was peripheral blood, taken 28 days after the second dose of the MenACWY control vaccine. The receptors here all came from an adult who received the MenACWY meningococcal vaccine as a control.

This sequence joins TRBV6-5 and TRBJ1-6; TRBD1 agrees at 9 bases. Germline values: CDR1 MNHEY, CDR2 SVGAGI. Trimming at V came to 7 bases and at J to 9 bases, leaving 4 bases not matched to a gene. This CDR3 has 13 amino acids. The CDR3 here is CASNGTGFSPLHF. CDR3 sequence (DNA): TGTGCCAGCAACGGGACAGGGTTTTCACCCCTCCACTTT.

The V and J genes are TRBV7-3 and TRBJ2-1; a weak D match, TRBD2 (5 bases). V shed 1 base and J shed 5 bases, with 12 bases lying between them. The CDR3 contains 15 residues. Germline V CDR1 and CDR2: SGHTA, FQGTGA. The CDR3 nucleotides are TGTGCCAGCAGCTTAATCGCCGGGCGGGACAATGAGCAGTTCTTC. Encoded protein: CASSLIAGRDNEQFF.

V and J are TRBV30 and TRBJ2-7, with 11 bases lining up with TRBD2. This CDR3 region has 17 residues. Trimming removed 1 base from V and 1 base from J; junction bases left unmatched: 9. Germline CDR1 and CDR2: GTSNPN and SVGIG (reference sequence). This chain's CDR3 is CAWSEGLAGGVSYEQYF. For the CDR3, the DNA is TGTGCCTGGAGTGAAGGCCTAGCGGGAGGAGTGTCCTACGAGCAGTACTTC.

V and J are TRBV30 and TRBJ2-5, with 8 positions matching TRBD2. This CDR3 spans 13 amino acids. The germline gives CDR1 GTSNPN, CDR2 SVGIG (reference sequence). The V segment lost 2 bases and the J segment 4 bases; nucleotides outside the gene matches: 3. CDR3 region: CAWSTGGGETQYF. For the CDR3, the DNA is TGTGCCTGGAGTACGGGGGGGGGAGAGACCCAGTACTTC.

The chain recombines TRBV28 with TRBJ1-1, with 8 nucleotides matching TRBD1. The CDR3 is 12 amino acids. V shed 5 bases, J shed 10 bases, and the junction held 6 bases outside the gene matches. CDR1 and CDR2 from the germline V gene are MDHEN and SYDVKM. The CDR3 coding sequence is TGTGCCAGCAGTCCGATACAGGGGGGAGCTTTCTTT. It specifies CASSPIQGGAFF.

The CDR3 sequence is CASSSRGSGGGQNYGYTF. The CDR3 region has the DNA TGTGCCAGCTCATCACGGGGTAGTGGCGGAGGACAGAACTATGGCTACACCTTC. The chain has TRBV18 and TRBJ1-2; D is perhaps TRBD1 (6 bases). Germline V gene lookup returns CDR1 KGHSH and CDR2 LQKENI. V lost 5 bases and J 2 bases, leaving 24 bases between the germline ends. The length of the CDR3 is 18 residues.

V is TRBV11-2 and J is TRBJ2-5; D possibly corresponds to TRBD2 (7 bases). The CDR3 has 12 residues. CDR1 and CDR2 from the germline V gene are SGHAT and FQNNGV. V dropped 8 bases and J dropped 5 bases, with 12 bases sitting between them. CDR3 region: CASGLGGETQYF. The CDR3 nucleotides are TGTGCCAGCGGACTAGGGGGTGAGACCCAGTACTTC.

The chain is built from TRBV6-5 and TRBJ2-7; D is possibly TRBD1 or TRBD2 (6 bases each). V was pared by 4 bases and J by 4 bases, with 20 bases between. Germline lookup yields CDR1 MNHEY and CDR2 SVGAGI. The CDR3 is 16 residues long. The CDR3 DNA reads as TGTGCCAGCAGTTCCAAAAGCGGAGGGGGTAGGTACGAGCAGTACTTC. As protein: CASSSKSGGGRYEQYF.

Note on this clone: Within the sample, other DNA sequences also encode this same CDR3. This chain uses TRBV19 with TRBJ2-3, with 8 bases lining up with TRBD2. CDR1 LNHDA and CDR2 SQIVND come from the germline V gene (reference sequence). V lost 9 bases to trimming and J lost 5 bases; unmatched junction nucleotides: 1. The CDR3 has 11 amino acids. The CDR3 reads CASRGGDTQYF. For the CDR3, the DNA is TGTGCCAGCCGGGGGGGAGATACGCAGTATTTT.

The chain links TRBV5-1 to TRBJ2-3; perhaps TRBD2 as D (6 bases). Germline lookup yields CDR1 SGHRS and CDR2 YFSETQ. V shed 5 bases and J shed 2 bases, with 15 bases lying between them. There are 15 residues in the CDR3. CDR3 region: CASSLTASDTDTQYF. The CDR3 region has the DNA TGCGCCAGCAGTTTGACTGCTAGCGACACAGATACGCAGTATTTT.

The chain combines TRBV27 with TRBJ1-1, with 7 bases that match TRBD1. Trimming took 5 bases from V and 1 from J; bases not matched to a gene: 7. Looked up from germline, CDR1 is MNHEY and CDR2 is SMNVEV (reference sequence). The length of the CDR3 is 15 residues. CDR3 nucleotides: TGTGCCAGCAGTATCAGGGACAGCCCGAACACTGAAGCTTTCTTT. Amino acids: CASSIRDSPNTEAFF.

V is TRBV28 and J is TRBJ2-5, with 13 bases aligning to TRBD2. The CDR3 contains 16 residues. V lost 6 bases, J lost 1 base, and 5 bases stayed unmatched. Germline CDR1 and CDR2: MDHEN and SYDVKM. The CDR3 sequence is CASRGGLAGIQETQYF. Here the CDR3 DNA reads TGTGCCAGCAGGGGGGGACTAGCGGGAATCCAAGAGACCCAGTACTTC.

J is TRBJ2-1 and V is TRBV21-1. TRBV21-1 is annotated as a pseudogene. This CDR3 is 13 amino acids long. The CDR3 reads CASSKVVREEQFF. The CDR3, as DNA: TGTGCCAGCAGCAAAGTCGTAAGGGAAGAGCAGTTCTTC.

This sequence joins TRBV5-8 and TRBJ2-5; 7 bases align to TRBD2. Germline CDR1 SGHTS, CDR2 YDEGEE. The CDR3 length is 14 residues. Losses at the gene ends were 1 base for V and 3 bases for J; bases not matched to a gene: 3. DNA for the CDR3: TGTGCCAGCAGCTTGCTAGCGGTAAAAGAGACCCAGTACTTC. This gives the protein CASSLLAVKETQYF.

The J gene is TRBJ2-1, the V gene TRBV15; possibly TRBD1 for D (8 bases). Trimming removed 3 bases at V and 5 bases at J, with 17 bases between. The CDR3 has 16 amino acids. From germline, CDR1 is LNHNV and CDR2 YYDKDF (reference sequence). CDR3 region: CATSRLNRGGNNEQFF. The CDR3 DNA reads as TGTGCCACCAGCAGGTTAAACAGGGGGGGAAACAATGAGCAGTTCTTC.

The chain is built from TRBV5-1 and TRBJ2-2; the D is unclear. With 4 bases removed from V and 1 base from J, the gap between germline ends came to 8 bases. Germline values: CDR1 SGHRS, CDR2 YFSETQ. The CDR3 sequence is 14 residues long. The CDR3 is CASSPEQNTGELFF. Here the CDR3 DNA reads TGCGCCAGCAGCCCAGAACAGAACACCGGGGAGCTGTTTTTT.

This chain joins TRBV5-1 and TRBJ2-2, with 7 bases aligning to TRBD1. The CDR3 loop spans 15 amino acids. Germline-derived CDR1 and CDR2 are SGHRS and YFSETQ. With 2 bases clipped from V and 3 bases from J, the junction kept 4 bases outside the gene matches. The CDR3 region has the DNA TGCGCCAGCAGCTTTCGTCAGGGGGACACCGGGGAGCTGTTTTTT. Its translation is CASSFRQGDTGELFF.

This CDR3 is CASSLVGTAGQPQHF. The CDR3 coding sequence is TGTGCCAGCAGCTTAGTGGGGACAGCGGGTCAGCCCCAGCATTTT. V and J are TRBV7-9 and TRBJ1-5; TRBD1 matches at 7 bases. The CDR3 is 15 residues long. Losses at the gene ends were 1 base for V and 6 bases for J; bases not matched to a gene: 6. Germline V gene sequence: CDR1 SEHNR, CDR2 FQNEAQ (reference sequence).

The V call is TRBV27, the J call TRBJ2-3; D is undetermined. The V gene lost 4 bases and the J gene lost 5 bases, with 10 bases spanning the gap. Germline V lookup: CDR1 MNHEY, CDR2 SMNVEV (reference sequence). The CDR3 contains 13 residues. This CDR3 reads CASSYLGVDTQYF. For the CDR3, the DNA is TGTGCCAGCAGTTATCTAGGTGTAGATACGCAGTATTTT.

J is TRBJ2-1 and V is TRBV7-2, with a weak D call TRBD1 (5 bases). V shed 5 bases and J shed 7 bases, with 15 bases lying between them. CDR3 length equals 14 residues. Germline V lookup: CDR1 SGHTA, CDR2 FQGNSA. CDR3 DNA sequence: TGTGCCAGCAGCCCGTGGGCAGGGCAGAATGAGCAGTTCTTC. Protein: CASSPWAGQNEQFF.

The chain uses TRBV11-2 and TRBJ2-1; 7 bases agree with TRBD2. Germline V gene data show CDR1 as SGHAT and CDR2 as FQNNGV. The ends lost 1 base at V and 5 bases at J; junction bases unmatched: 2. The length of the CDR3 is 14 residues. CDR3 region: CASSLGGSHNEQFF. CDR3 coding DNA: TGTGCCAGCAGCTTAGGCGGGAGCCACAATGAGCAGTTCTTC.

This clone has more than one count but fewer than ten. J is TRBJ2-7 and V is TRBV3-1 (or the pseudogene TRBV3-2), with 13 bases matching TRBD2. V trimming: 4 bases; J trimming: 5 bases; junction bases outside the gene matches: 2. The CDR3 spans 14 residues. Per the germline V gene, CDR1 is LGHDT and CDR2 is YNNKEL (reference sequence). The CDR3 region is CASSRGLAGDEQYF. CDR3 bases: TGTGCCAGCAGCCGAGGACTAGCGGGAGACGAGCAGTACTTC.

The chain employs TRBV12-3 or TRBV12-4 and TRBJ2-1; TRBD2 matches at 7 bases. The CDR3 runs to 13 residues. V dropped 3 bases and J dropped 6; count of bases not matched to a gene: 2. The CDR3 loop reads CASSLAGANEQFF. The CDR3 coding sequence is TGTGCCAGCAGTTTGGCGGGAGCCAATGAGCAGTTCTTC.

This clone was recorded once. The chain uses TRBV27 and TRBJ1-2; D is perhaps TRBD1 (5 bases). The CDR3 loop spans 13 amino acids. Germline V CDR1 and CDR2: MNHEY, SMNVEV (reference sequence). Trimming took 3 bases from V and 4 from J, leaving 9 bases between them. DNA for the CDR3: TGTGCCAGCAGTTTTCGGGACTCCTATGGCTACACCTTC. Translation: CASSFRDSYGYTF.